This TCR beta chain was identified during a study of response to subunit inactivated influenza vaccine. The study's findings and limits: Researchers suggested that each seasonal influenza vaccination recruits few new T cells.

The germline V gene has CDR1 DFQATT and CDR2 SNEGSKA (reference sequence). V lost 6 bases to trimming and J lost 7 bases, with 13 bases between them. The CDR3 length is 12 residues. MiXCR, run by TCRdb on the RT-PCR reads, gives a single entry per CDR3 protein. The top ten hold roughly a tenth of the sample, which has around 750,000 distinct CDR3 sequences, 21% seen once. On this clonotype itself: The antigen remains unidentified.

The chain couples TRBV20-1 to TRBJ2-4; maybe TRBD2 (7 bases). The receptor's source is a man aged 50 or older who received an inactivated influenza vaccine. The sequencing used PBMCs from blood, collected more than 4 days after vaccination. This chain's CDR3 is CSARGGRNIQYF. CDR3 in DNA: TGCAGTGCAAGGGGGGGGAGGAACATTCAGTACTTC.